These T cell receptor beta chains were read from a single sample in a study of blood T cell repertoires in COVID-19. Some clones are missing from TCRdb's copy, which holds only in-frame ones; the method was immunoSEQ multiplex PCR. The sample holds 90,000 to 130,000 clones; 82% are singletons and the top ten take roughly 7.9%. Sequenced input: peripheral blood. The receptors come from a man between 65 and 80 years old with acute or convalescent COVID-19. CDR3s include the opening cysteine and the closing phenylalanine or tryptophan. The D gene is left open where the match is weak. Expanded clones are given a class, and other clones once, few, many or no size at all.

clone_size	j_call	v_call	d_call	cdr3_aa	cdr3_nt
few	TRBJ1-2	TRBV7-2	TRBD1	CASSVSTGIRFYGYTF	TGTGCCAGCAGCGTGTCGACAGGGATTCGTTTCTATGGCTACACCTTC
few	TRBJ1-2	TRBV27	NA	CASSATGNYGYTF	TGTGCCAGCAGTGCTACAGGGAACTATGGCTACACCTTC
NA	TRBJ2-2	TRBV5-1	TRBD1	CASSLRTGANTGELFF	TGCGCCAGCAGCCTACGGACAGGGGCGAACACCGGGGAGCTGTTTTTT
once	TRBJ1-2	TRBV12-3/TRBV12-4	NA	CASSGRNYGYTF	TGTGCCAGCAGTGGGCGAAACTATGGCTACACCTTC
few	TRBJ1-5	TRBV6-6	TRBD1	CASSYPGTVSRQPQHF	TGTGCCAGCAGTTACCCGGGGACAGTCTCTCGTCAGCCCCAGCATTTT
NA	TRBJ2-2	TRBV29-1	NA	CSVPRENTGELFF	TGCAGCGTTCCCAGGGAGAACACCGGGGAGCTGTTTTTT
NA	TRBJ1-2	TRBV28	NA	CASSGGSYGYTF	TGTGCCAGCAGCGGGGGTTCCTATGGCTACACCTTC
NA	TRBJ1-3	TRBV29-1	NA	CSVGHWGPSGNTIYF	TGCAGCGTTGGGCACTGGGGCCCCTCTGGAAACACCATATATTTT
NA	TRBJ2-3	TRBV7-9	NA	CASSSRLEGADTQYF	TGTGCCAGCAGCTCCCGACTCGAGGGAGCAGATACGCAGTATTTT
NA	TRBJ1-1	TRBV6-5	TRBD1	CASRWDRAATEAFF	TGTGCCAGCAGGTGGGACAGGGCCGCCACTGAAGCTTTCTTT
NA	TRBJ2-7	TRBV11-2	TRBD1	CASTVRTGGGQYF	TGTGCCAGCACCGTTCGGACAGGGGGCGGGCAGTACTTC
NA	TRBJ1-1	TRBV18	NA	CASSAEMNTEAFF	TGTGCCAGCTCAGCGGAGATGAACACTGAAGCTTTCTTT
NA	TRBJ2-2	TRBV5-1	NA	CASSQGAQYTGELFF	TGCGCCAGCAGCCAAGGGGCGCAATATACCGGGGAGCTGTTTTTT
NA	TRBJ2-3	TRBV7-7	NA	CASSLRPTNTDTQYF	TGTGCCAGCAGCTTACGTCCGACAAACACAGATACGCAGTATTTT
NA	TRBJ2-1	TRBV9	NA	CASSVWGLDEQFF	TGTGCCAGCAGCGTATGGGGGCTGGATGAGCAGTTCTTC
few	TRBJ1-2	TRBV2	NA	CASSSGKASYGYTF	TGTGCCAGCAGTTCGGGAAAGGCGAGCTATGGCTACACCTTC
once	TRBJ1-4	TRBV2	NA	CASSEAGATNEKLFF	TGTGCCAGCAGTGAAGCAGGGGCAACTAATGAAAAACTGTTTTTT
NA	TRBJ2-6	TRBV29-1	NA	CSVVDFTPGANVLTF	TGCAGCGTCGTGGACTTTACGCCTGGGGCCAACGTCCTGACTTTC